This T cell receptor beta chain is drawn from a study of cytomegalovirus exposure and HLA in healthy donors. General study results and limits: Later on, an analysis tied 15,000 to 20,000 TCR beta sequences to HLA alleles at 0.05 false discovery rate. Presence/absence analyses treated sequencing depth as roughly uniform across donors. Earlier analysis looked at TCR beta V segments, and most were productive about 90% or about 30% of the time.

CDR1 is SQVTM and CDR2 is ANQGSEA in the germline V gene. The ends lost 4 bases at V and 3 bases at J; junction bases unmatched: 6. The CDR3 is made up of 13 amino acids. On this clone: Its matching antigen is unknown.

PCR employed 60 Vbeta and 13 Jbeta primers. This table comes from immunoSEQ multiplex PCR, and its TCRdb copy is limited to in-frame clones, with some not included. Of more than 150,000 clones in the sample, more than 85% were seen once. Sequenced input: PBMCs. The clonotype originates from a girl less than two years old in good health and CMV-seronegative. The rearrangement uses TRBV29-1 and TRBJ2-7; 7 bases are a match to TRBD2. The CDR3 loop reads CSVVQGGYYEQYF. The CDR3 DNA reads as TGCAGCGTTGTCCAGGGAGGGTACTACGAGCAGTACTTC.